A single sample gave rise to the 18 T cell receptor beta chains below, sequenced in a study of blood T cell repertoires in COVID-19. The repertoire was sequenced with immunoSEQ multiplex PCR; TCRdb's copy has only in-frame clones and lacks some. The sample lists roughly 230,000 clones, about 88% seen once, with less than 5% in the top ten. Sequenced: peripheral blood. The receptors stem from a woman aged 40 to 55 who had recovered from COVID-19.

The chain links TRBV9 to TRBJ2-1; 11 bases map to TRBD1. This CDR3 region has 15 residues. With 0 bases clipped from V and 8 bases from J, the junction kept 4 bases outside the gene matches. Per the germline V gene, CDR1 is SGDLS and CDR2 is YYNGEE. CDR3 sequence: CASSVGVGQGDEQFF. The CDR3 nucleotides are TGTGCCAGCAGCGTAGGGGTGGGACAGGGGGATGAGCAGTTCTTC.

V gene TRBV9 combines with J gene TRBJ1-1, with D perhaps matching TRBD1 (5 bases). Germline loops: CDR1 SGDLS, CDR2 YYNGEE. Trimming shortened V by 2 bases and J by 0 bases, and 8 bases separated the two germline ends. There are 14 residues in the CDR3. CDR3 sequence: CASSVLDMNTEAFF. The CDR3 bases are TGTGCCAGCAGCGTTCTGGACATGAACACTGAAGCTTTCTTT.

This chain uses TRBV30 with TRBJ2-4; D is possibly TRBD2 (5 bases). This CDR3 region has 24 residues. The V end lost 1 base, the J end lost 1 base, and 38 bases lay between the germline ends. Germline V gene data show CDR1 as GTSNPN and CDR2 as SVGIG (reference sequence). CDR3 DNA sequence: TGTGCCTGGAGTGCGGGTGGTTTTAGGGCCGAGGAAGCCGGAGGTTGGCTTGCCAAAAACATTCAGTACTTC. Residues: CAWSAGGFRAEEAGGWLAKNIQYF. Full variable domain (missing parts from reference TRBV30 and TRBJ2-4): SQTIHQWPATLVQPVGSPLSLECTVEGTSNPNLYWYRQAAGRGLQLLFYSVGIGQISSEVPQNLSASRPQDRQFILSSKKLLLSDSGFYLCAWSAGGFRAEEAGGWLAKNIQYFGAGTRLSVL.

J is TRBJ2-5 and V is TRBV20-1; 8 nucleotides line up with TRBD2. This CDR3 contains 14 residues. CDR1 and CDR2 from the germline V gene are DFQATT and SNEGSKA (reference sequence). V shed 3 bases, J shed 5 bases, and the junction held 8 bases outside the gene matches. CDR3 coding DNA: TGCAGTGCTAGTGTGATAGCGGGGTGGGAGACCCAGTACTTC. As protein: CSASVIAGWETQYF.

The V and J genes are TRBV27 and TRBJ1-2, with 7 bases matching TRBD1. V gave up 2 bases and J gave up 5 bases; unmatched junction bases: 5. Germline-derived CDR1 and CDR2 are MNHEY and SMNVEV (reference sequence). CDR3 length equals 14 residues. The CDR3: CASSLGHRGYGYTF. CDR3 nucleotide sequence: TGTGCCAGCAGTTTAGGCCACAGGGGTTATGGCTACACCTTC.

This clone was observed once. The CDR3 loop is CASSQQDTSTDTQYF. The CDR3 region has the DNA TGTGCCAGCAGCCAGCAGGACACTAGCACAGATACGCAGTATTTT. The chain uses TRBV14 and TRBJ2-3, with D possibly matching TRBD1 (5 bases). The CDR3 contains 15 residues. Trimming took 3 bases from V and 0 from J, leaving 10 bases between them. The germline V gene encodes CDR1 SGHDN and CDR2 FVKESK.

The chain is built from TRBV7-2 and TRBJ1-4; no reliable D call. The CDR3 extends over 12 amino acids. Looked up from germline, CDR1 is SGHTA and CDR2 is FQGNSA. The V and J ends lost 6 bases and 12 bases respectively, with 14 bases between them. The CDR3 reads CASSGGGIELFF. CDR3 coding DNA: TGTGCCAGCAGTGGTGGAGGGATTGAACTGTTTTTT. Full variable domain (outside the CDR3, taken from reference TRBV7-2 and TRBJ1-4): GAGVSQSPSNKVTEKGKDVELRCDPISGHTALYWYRQSLGQGLEFLIYFQGNSAPDKSGLPSDRFSAERTGGSVSTLTIQRTQQEDSAVYLCASSGGGIELFFGSGTQLSVL.

V gene TRBV7-2 combines with J gene TRBJ2-1, with TRBD2 identical over 10 bases. V trimming: 2 bases; J trimming: 8 bases; junction bases outside the gene matches: 3. The CDR3 spans 14 residues. Looked up from germline, CDR1 is SGHTA and CDR2 is FQGNSA. CDR3 in amino acids: CASSLRLAGDEQFF. The CDR3, as DNA: TGTGCCAGCAGCTTACGACTAGCGGGCGATGAGCAGTTCTTC. The full variable domain, its missing parts supplied by reference TRBV7-2 and TRBJ2-1, is GAGVSQSPSNKVTEKGKDVELRCDPISGHTALYWYRQSLGQGLEFLIYFQGNSAPDKSGLPSDRFSAERTGGSVSTLTIQRTQQEDSAVYLCASSLRLAGDEQFFGPGTRLTVL.

This chain connects TRBV14 to TRBJ2-7; D is perhaps TRBD2 (5 bases). This CDR3 spans 15 amino acids. Germline-derived CDR1 and CDR2 are SGHDN and FVKESK. Trimming cost V 2 bases and J 4 bases, with 15 bases left between them. CDR3 loop: CASSQLVGRLYEQYF. The DNA for the CDR3 is TGTGCCAGCAGCCAATTAGTGGGAAGACTATACGAGCAGTACTTC. Using reference TRBV14 and TRBJ2-7 for the parts outside the CDR3, the full variable domain is EAGVTQFPSHSVIEKGQTVTLRCDPISGHDNLYWYRRVMGKEIKFLLHFVKESKQDESGMPNNRFLAERTGGTYSTLKVQPAELEDSGVYFCASSQLVGRLYEQYFGPGTRLTVT.

The CDR3 spells CASSLVGGSYGYTF. In nucleotides, the CDR3 is TGTGCCAGCAGCTTAGTTGGCGGGAGCTATGGCTACACCTTC. The chain combines TRBV7-2 with TRBJ1-2; no clear D. CDR1 and CDR2 (germline): SGHTA, FQGNSA. The V end was cut by 1 base, the J end by 4 bases, with 10 bases between. The length of the CDR3 is 14 residues.

The chain joins TRBV5-4 to TRBJ2-3, with TRBD2 as a possible D gene (7 bases). Trimming left V 1 base short and J 3 bases short, with 12 bases between. Germline V gene sequence: CDR1 SGHNT, CDR2 YYREEE (reference sequence). The CDR3 has 15 amino acids. In nucleotides, the CDR3 is TGTGCCAGCAGCTTGACGGGGGGCCTAACAGATACGCAGTATTTT. It translates to CASSLTGGLTDTQYF.

The chain joins TRBV10-3 to TRBJ2-3; 11 bases map to TRBD2. This CDR3 is 15 amino acids long. V trimming: 0 bases; J trimming: 7 bases; junction bases outside the gene matches: 3. The germline V gene encodes CDR1 ENHRY and CDR2 SYGVKD. The CDR3 DNA is TGTGCCATCAGTGAGTCAACTAGCGGGAGCAATACGCAGTATTTT. Translation gives CAISESTSGSNTQYF.

The chain employs TRBV5-1 and TRBJ1-6; D unclear. The V end was cut by 2 bases, the J end by 3 bases, with 9 bases between. Looked up from germline, CDR1 is SGHRS and CDR2 is YFSETQ. This CDR3 region has 15 residues. For the CDR3, the DNA is TGCGCCAGCAGCTTTTCAGCAGGCTATAATTCACCCCTCCACTTT. Amino acid sequence: CASSFSAGYNSPLHF.

This chain uses TRBV6-5 with TRBJ2-1, with 7 bases aligning to TRBD1. The CDR3 contains 12 residues. After removal of 7 bases from V and 8 bases from J, the junction contained 5 bases not matched to a gene. In germline, CDR1 is MNHEY, CDR2 SVGAGI. The CDR3 DNA reads as TGTGCCAGCACCAACAGGGGCCATGAGCAGTTCTTC. Protein: CASTNRGHEQFF.

The table lists this clone with a few counts. The chain combines TRBV19 with TRBJ1-5; possibly TRBD1 for D (5 bases). The V gene's germline CDR1 is LNHDA and CDR2 SQIVND (reference sequence). V was shortened by 7 bases and J by 2 bases, with 15 bases between the two germline ends. The CDR3 is 15 amino acids. CDR3 in DNA: TGTGCCAGTAACGGGGGTGCATACGGCAATCAGCCCCAGCATTTT. Its translation: CASNGGAYGNQPQHF.

The V and J genes are TRBV11-1 and TRBJ1-1, with TRBD1 matching 8 bases. Germline CDR1 reads SGHAT; CDR2 reads FQDESV (reference sequence). Trimming took 6 bases from V and 5 from J; bases not matched to a gene: 14. CDR3 length: 16 amino acids. The CDR3: CASSSRVRGRGTEAFF. The CDR3 nucleotides are TGTGCCAGCAGTTCCCGGGTCAGGGGGCGCGGAACTGAAGCTTTCTTT.

The chain is built from TRBV27 and TRBJ2-7; TRBD2 matches at 15 bases. Losses at the gene ends were 7 bases for V and 6 bases for J; bases not matched to a gene: 1. The CDR3 is 13 residues long. The germline CDR1 and CDR2 sequences are MNHEY and SMNVEV (reference sequence). The CDR3 reads CASKGLAGGEQYV. CDR3 sequence (DNA): TGTGCCAGCAAGGGACTAGCGGGGGGCGAGCAGTACGTC.

The gene calls are TRBV3-1 (or the pseudogene TRBV3-2) and TRBJ1-1, with D unresolved. Germline CDR1 is LGHDT and CDR2 is YNNKEL (reference sequence). This CDR3 has 13 amino acids. Trimming pared 1 base from V and 1 base from J, leaving 4 bases between. CDR3 loop: CASSQGANTEAFF. The CDR3 DNA follows: TGTGCCAGCAGCCAAGGGGCGAACACTGAAGCTTTCTTT.